This T cell receptor (beta chain) comes out of a study of radiation and T cells in renal cell carcinoma. Study outcomes and limitations: Baseline intratumoral clonotype presence is unknown without pretreatment biopsies.

Profiling relied on immunoSEQ multiplex PCR, and the TCRdb table lists in-frame clones only, not all of them. Here the sample spans some 150,000 clones, less than 90% being singletons. The junction had 13 bases not matched to a gene; V was cut back by 5 bases and J by 15 bases. The CDR3 runs to 13 residues. Germline CDR1 reads PRHDT; CDR2 reads FYEKMQ (reference sequence). Comment on this clone: Its antigen is as yet unknown.

Time point reported: baseline pretreatment blood. Treatment described: 15 Gy SBRT to primary tumor, nephrectomy 4 weeks later. The source is a woman aged 50 to 60 with renal cell carcinoma. The sequenced sample was blood, obtained from a patient whose treatment included radiotherapy and nephrectomy. The chain carries TRBV13 and TRBJ2-1; 7 bases map to TRBD1. The DNA of the CDR3 is TGTGCCAGCAGCCCGGGACAGCTTAGTCCACCGTTCTTC. As protein: CASSPGQLSPPFF.